This entry lists 32 T cell receptor beta chains sequenced from one sample in a study of shared clonotypes between healthy human individuals. TCRdb's copy holds only in-frame clones and misses some; the assay was immunoSEQ multiplex PCR. The table includes some 2,100,000 clones, 90% to 96% detected once. Material: naive CD4+ T cells sorted from blood. Subset of the sample: CD45RA+ positively selected. All receptors come from a man between 18 and 35 years old in good health.

V is TRBV5-1 and J is TRBJ2-7, with TRBD2 identical over 9 bases. The trim removed 4 bases at V and 0 bases at J, leaving 8 bases unmatched. Germline V gene lookup returns CDR1 SGHRS and CDR2 YFSETQ. The CDR3 sequence is 16 residues long. The CDR3, as DNA: TGCGCCAGCAGCGGACGACTAGCGGCTGACTCCTACGAGCAGTACTTC. As protein: CASSGRLAADSYEQYF. The variable domain in full, with the rest retrieved from reference TRBV5-1 and TRBJ2-7, is KAGVTQTPRYLIKTRGQQVTLSCSPISGHRSVSWYQQTPGQGLQFLFEYFSETQRNKGNFPGRFSGRQFSNSRSEMNVSTLELGDSALYLCASSGRLAADSYEQYFGPGTRLTVT.

The V and J genes are TRBV6-1 and TRBJ2-7; D may correspond to TRBD1 or TRBD2 (5 bases each). V lost 6 bases to trimming and J lost 6 bases, with 18 bases between them. The CDR3 is 14 residues long. Germline V CDR1 and CDR2: MNHNS, SASEGT. CDR3 coding DNA: TGTGCCAGCAGGGGGACCGGAGAATGGTTCGAGCAGTACTTC. This sequence encodes CASRGTGEWFEQYF.

This clone was seen a single time. One end of the junction varies from germline; a read error may be responsible. The chain recombines TRBV14 with TRBJ1-1; D remains unclear. CDR3 length equals 11 residues. Germline V CDR1 and CDR2: SGHDN, FVKESK. Here the CDR3 DNA reads TGTGCCAGCGGCCACGGATTTGAAGCTTTCTTT. It translates to CASGHGFEAFF.

This chain joins TRBV6-6 and TRBJ2-6; D not resolved. This CDR3 contains 15 residues. V lost 2 bases to trimming and J lost 4 bases, with 9 bases between them. Germline V lookup: CDR1 MNHNY, CDR2 SVGAGI (reference sequence). CDR3 region: CASSYTLGGANVLTF. DNA of the CDR3: TGTGCCAGCAGTTACACGTTAGGAGGGGCCAACGTCCTGACTTTC.

The V and J genes are TRBV6-1 and TRBJ1-3; D is uncertain. The CDR3 length is 14 residues. V was shortened by 10 bases and J by 0 bases, with 13 bases between the two germline ends. CDR1 and CDR2 (germline): MNHNS, SASEGT. This chain's CDR3 is CATGTDSSGNTIYF. The CDR3 DNA reads TGTGCCACCGGAACGGACTCCTCTGGAAACACCATATATTTT.

V gene TRBV7-2 combines with J gene TRBJ2-3; 7 bases agree with TRBD2. The germline V gene encodes CDR1 SGHTA and CDR2 FQGNSA. V shed 5 bases and J 0 bases; nucleotides not matched to a gene: 8. CDR3 length: 16 residues. The CDR3 spells CASSPSGRASTDTQYF. The CDR3 nucleotides are TGTGCCAGCAGCCCTAGCGGACGGGCGAGCACAGATACGCAGTATTTT.

The V and J genes are TRBV4-1 and TRBJ2-1; 7 bases agree with TRBD1. The CDR3 sequence is 13 residues long. V trimming: 4 bases; J trimming: 4 bases; junction bases outside the gene matches: 1. Looked up from germline, CDR1 is MGHRA and CDR2 is YSYEKL. The CDR3 DNA sequence: TGCGCCAGCAGCCGGGGACAGTACAATGAGCAGTTCTTC. It yields the protein CASSRGQYNEQFF.

V usage is TRBV7-2 and J usage is TRBJ2-4; no clear D. Germline CDR1 is SGHTA and CDR2 is FQGNSA. V was trimmed by 5 bases and J by 7 bases, leaving 9 bases between them. CDR3 size: 12 residues. The CDR3 region has the DNA TGTGCCAGCAGCCCCCCCGCTAACATTCAGTACTTC. Protein: CASSPPANIQYF.

As DNA, the CDR3 is TGTGCCAGCAGCTTACAACAGGGCGGGATGGATGGCTACACCTTC. Translating it yields CASSLQQGGMDGYTF. The gene calls are TRBV5-4 and TRBJ1-2, with a weak D call TRBD1 (6 bases). V was trimmed by 2 bases and J by 6 bases, leaving 17 bases between them. Germline V gene lookup returns CDR1 SGHNT and CDR2 YYREEE (reference sequence). The CDR3 loop spans 15 amino acids.

The chain recombines TRBV19 with TRBJ2-1; D perhaps matches TRBD1 (5 bases). This CDR3 has 15 residues. V was shortened by 6 bases and J by 2 bases, with 14 bases between the two germline ends. CDR1 is LNHDA, CDR2 SQIVND, per germline (reference sequence). CDR3 bases: TGTGCCAGTAGGCAGGGTCCCGGGCCCTACAATGAGCAGTTCTTC. It yields the protein CASRQGPGPYNEQFF.

V gene TRBV5-1 combines with J gene TRBJ2-1; 12 nucleotides agree with TRBD2. There are 19 residues in the CDR3. CDR1 and CDR2 (germline): SGHRS, YFSETQ. V was pared by 6 bases and J by 4 bases, with 17 bases of the junction left unmatched. This CDR3 reads CASTPASGGAPRLYNEQFF. The CDR3 DNA reads as TGCGCCAGCACCCCCGCTAGCGGGGGGGCACCGCGATTATACAATGAGCAGTTCTTC.

V gene TRBV2 combines with J gene TRBJ2-3; D ambiguous. The CDR3 runs 12 residues. The V gene lost 6 bases and the J gene lost 2 bases, with 6 bases spanning the gap. Germline V gives CDR1 SNHLY, CDR2 FYNNEI. In DNA form, the CDR3 reads TGTGCCAGCAGCGCTAACACAGATACGCAGTATTTT. Translation gives CASSANTDTQYF.

V and J are TRBV15 and TRBJ2-7; D is undetermined. The CDR3 extends over 15 amino acids. Trimming removed 3 bases from V and 1 base from J, with 13 bases in between. Germline V gene lookup returns CDR1 LNHNV and CDR2 YYDKDF (reference sequence). The CDR3 is CATSSIGLMSYEQYF. The DNA of the CDR3 is TGTGCCACCAGCAGCATCGGTCTAATGTCCTACGAGCAGTACTTC.

The rearrangement uses TRBV2 and TRBJ2-3; 8 bases agree with TRBD2. The CDR3 spans 15 residues. Germline V gene lookup returns CDR1 SNHLY and CDR2 FYNNEI. The V segment lost 7 bases and the J segment 4 bases; nucleotides outside the gene matches: 10. CDR3 residues: CASKELAAPPDTQYF. As DNA, the CDR3 is TGTGCCAGCAAGGAACTAGCGGCCCCCCCAGATACGCAGTATTTT.

The gene calls are TRBV6-1 and TRBJ2-7; D ambiguous. The CDR3 has 12 residues. The V gene lost 5 bases and the J gene lost 4 bases, with 9 bases spanning the gap. Germline-derived CDR1 and CDR2 are MNHNS and SASEGT. CDR3 residues: CASSTEIYEQYF. CDR3 DNA sequence: TGTGCCAGCAGTACAGAGATATACGAGCAGTACTTC.

In regard to this clone: The sample contains more than one DNA sequence encoding this CDR3. The V and J genes are TRBV7-9 and TRBJ2-7; 9 bases align to TRBD1. CDR3 length: 14 amino acids. J gave up 3 bases and V 3 bases, and 3 bases lay outside the gene matches. Germline CDR1 SEHNR, CDR2 FQNEAQ (reference sequence). Here the CDR3 reads CASSLGTGNYEQYF. The CDR3 DNA sequence: TGTGCCAGCAGCTTGGGGACAGGGAACTACGAGCAGTACTTC. The full variable domain, its missing parts supplied by reference TRBV7-9 and TRBJ2-7, is DTGVSQNPRHKITKRGQNVTFRCDPISEHNRLYWYRQTLGQGPEFLTYFQNEAQLEKSRLLSDRFSAERPKGSFSTLEIQRTEQGDSAMYLCASSLGTGNYEQYFGPGTRLTVT.

As regards this clone: The sample has other DNA sequences that encode this CDR3 too. The chain employs TRBV6-5 and TRBJ1-6; 10 bases agree with TRBD1. This CDR3 region has 14 residues. V dropped 3 bases and J dropped 10; count of bases not matched to a gene: 3. Germline CDR1 MNHEY, CDR2 SVGAGI. In DNA, the CDR3 is TGTGCCAGCAGTTATGGACAGGGGGGATCACCCCTCCACTTT. This translates into CASSYGQGGSPLHF.

CDR3 residues: CASSESSGYKLAKNIQYF. The CDR3 nucleotides are TGTGCCAGCAGTGAGTCTAGCGGATACAAACTAGCCAAAAACATTCAGTACTTC. The chain is built from TRBV6-1 and TRBJ2-4; 7 positions agree with TRBD2. The CDR3 has 18 residues. The ends lost 3 bases at V and 0 bases at J; junction bases unmatched: 11. CDR1 and CDR2 from the germline V gene are MNHNS and SASEGT.

Regarding this clone: Additional DNA sequences in this sample encode the identical CDR3. The rearrangement uses TRBV18 and TRBJ2-5, with D unresolved. V lost 6 bases to trimming and J lost 1 base, with 0 bases between them. CDR1 is KGHSH and CDR2 is LQKENI in the germline V gene. The CDR3 totals 10 residues. CDR3 nucleotides: TGTGCCAGCTCCCAAGAGACCCAGTACTTC. This gives the protein CASSQETQYF.

The chain couples TRBV7-9 to TRBJ2-7, with 9 positions matching TRBD1. There are 14 residues in the CDR3. V was clipped by 0 bases and J by 7 bases; unmatched bases: 4. Germline V CDR1 and CDR2: SEHNR, FQNEAQ (reference sequence). The CDR3 spells CASSLAGQGGEQYF. For the CDR3, the DNA is TGTGCCAGCAGCTTAGCGGGACAGGGTGGGGAGCAGTACTTC.

The chain couples TRBV7-2 to TRBJ1-6; D gene ambiguous. Trimming took 5 bases from V and 0 from J, leaving 8 bases between them. The CDR3 has 15 amino acids. Germline CDR1 is SGHTA and CDR2 is FQGNSA. The CDR3 reads CASSPESSYNSPLHF. Written as DNA, the CDR3 is TGTGCCAGCAGCCCCGAGAGCTCCTATAATTCACCCCTCCACTTT. Full variable domain (rest looked up from reference TRBV7-2 and TRBJ1-6): GAGVSQSPSNKVTEKGKDVELRCDPISGHTALYWYRQSLGQGLEFLIYFQGNSAPDKSGLPSDRFSAERTGGSVSTLTIQRTQQEDSAVYLCASSPESSYNSPLHFGNGTRLTVT.

The chain links TRBV28 to TRBJ1-5; D is unresolved. Between the trimmed V and J ends, which lost 7 bases and 6 bases, there was a span of 13 bases. This CDR3 is built from 13 residues. From germline, CDR1 is MDHEN and CDR2 SYDVKM. Here the CDR3 reads CASNLLFTQPQHF. In DNA, the CDR3 is TGTGCCAGCAACCTCCTCTTCACTCAGCCCCAGCATTTT.

The chain carries TRBV18 and TRBJ2-5, with D perhaps TRBD1 (5 bases). CDR1 and CDR2 (germline): KGHSH, LQKENI. Trimming shortened V by 5 bases and J by 1 base, and 11 bases separated the two germline ends. The CDR3 spans 14 residues. In DNA form, the CDR3 reads TGTGCCAGCTCATCACAGGTTTTCCAAGAGACCCAGTACTTC. Amino acid sequence: CASSSQVFQETQYF.

The rearrangement uses TRBV5-1 and TRBJ2-4; 7 bases line up with TRBD1. This CDR3 comprises 17 residues. The trim removed 4 bases at V and 0 bases at J, leaving 10 bases unmatched. Germline lookup yields CDR1 SGHRS and CDR2 YFSETQ. This CDR3 reads CASSAATGTLAKNIQYF. The CDR3 DNA reads TGCGCCAGCAGCGCAGCGACAGGGACCCTAGCCAAAAACATTCAGTACTTC.

The rearrangement uses TRBV7-8 and TRBJ2-2; D might be TRBD1 (6 bases). This CDR3 has 15 residues. The V gene's germline CDR1 is SGHVS and CDR2 FQNEAQ. V lost 2 bases and J 4 bases, leaving 11 bases between the germline ends. CDR3 DNA: TGTGCCAGCAGCTTATCTGCAGGGGCCACCGGGGAGCTGTTTTTT. Protein product: CASSLSAGATGELFF.

The V call is TRBV6-1, the J call TRBJ1-5, with no clear D. The V gene's germline CDR1 is MNHNS and CDR2 SASEGT. The CDR3 length is 14 residues. Trimming shortened V by 4 bases and J by 0 bases, and 7 bases separated the two germline ends. CDR3 nucleotide sequence: TGTGCCAGCAGTGCCACCCATAGCAATCAGCCCCAGCATTTT. Protein: CASSATHSNQPQHF.

CDR3 DNA sequence: TGTGCCAGCTCAGCCGCCGCTCAAGAGACCCAGTACTTC. It translates to CASSAAAQETQYF. V is TRBV28 and J is TRBJ2-5, with D unresolved. The V gene lost 8 bases and the J gene lost 2 bases, with 12 bases spanning the gap. The germline gives CDR1 MDHEN, CDR2 SYDVKM. The CDR3 is made up of 13 amino acids.

This sequence joins TRBV4-1 and TRBJ1-2; D is unclear. The germline V gene has CDR1 MGHRA and CDR2 YSYEKL. The CDR3 runs to 13 residues. Trimming shortened V by 0 bases and J by 4 bases, and 6 bases separated the two germline ends. CDR3 coding DNA: TGCGCCAGCAGCCAAGATGTTGGCTATGGCTACACCTTC. It specifies CASSQDVGYGYTF.

The J gene is TRBJ1-3, the V gene TRBV5-1; possibly TRBD1 for D (5 bases). Trimming removed 3 bases at V and 4 bases at J, with 14 bases between. The V gene's germline CDR1 is SGHRS and CDR2 YFSETQ. The CDR3 sequence is 15 residues long. In DNA form, the CDR3 reads TGCGCCAGCAGCTCAGAGGGGAATGCCGGAAACACCATATATTTT. The encoded protein is CASSSEGNAGNTIYF.

The sample holds one count of this clone. V and J are TRBV6-4 and TRBJ2-2; unclear D gene. V lost 2 bases, J lost 1 base, and 5 bases lay in between. The CDR3 covers 14 residues. The germline gives CDR1 MRHNA, CDR2 SNTAGT. The CDR3: CASSDEWNTGELFF. In DNA, the CDR3 is TGTGCCAGCAGTGACGAGTGGAACACCGGGGAGCTGTTTTTT.

Of note for this clone: Within the sample, other DNA sequences also encode this same CDR3. This chain joins TRBV5-1 and TRBJ1-2, with TRBD1 matching over 9 bases. Per the germline V gene, CDR1 is SGHRS and CDR2 is YFSETQ. The CDR3 totals 13 residues. With 2 bases clipped from V and 6 bases from J, the junction kept 2 bases outside the gene matches. The CDR3 sequence: CASSLTGGDGYTF. The CDR3 nucleotides are TGCGCCAGCAGCTTAACAGGGGGCGATGGCTACACCTTC.

The chain has TRBV11-2 and TRBJ2-1; 7 bases fit TRBD2. V was pared by 2 bases and J by 0 bases, with 4 bases of the junction left unmatched. Germline lookup yields CDR1 SGHAT and CDR2 FQNNGV. The length of the CDR3 is 16 residues. The CDR3 spells CASSLRGGSSYNEQFF. The CDR3 DNA sequence: TGTGCCAGCAGCTTAAGGGGCGGGAGCTCCTACAATGAGCAGTTCTTC.